This entry lists 21 T cell receptor beta chains sequenced from one sample in a study of control samples from healthy donors and cancer patients. Measured with immunoSEQ multiplex PCR; TCRdb has only the in-frame clones, and not every one. Of about 120,000 clones listed, roughly 93% are singletons. The sequencing sample was made of blood. All receptors come from a man aged 30-40 years in good health.

The chain has TRBV19 and TRBJ2-7, with a weak D call TRBD1 (5 bases). Trimming removed 4 bases from V and 1 base from J, with 8 bases in between. Germline V gene data show CDR1 as LNHDA and CDR2 as SQIVND (reference sequence). The CDR3 is 13 amino acids. As DNA, the CDR3 is TGTGCCAGTAGTAAGGGGCCGTCCTACGAGCAGTACTTC. Amino acid sequence: CASSKGPSYEQYF.

The rearrangement links TRBV18 to TRBJ2-5, with 7 positions matching TRBD2. V dropped 2 bases and J dropped 3; count of bases not matched to a gene: 3. This CDR3 region has 14 residues. CDR1 and CDR2 (germline): KGHSH, LQKENI. CDR3 DNA: TGTGCCAGCTCACCAGGGACTAAAGAAGAGACCCAGTACTTC. Protein: CASSPGTKEETQYF.

For this clone: At the DNA level, this CDR3 is encoded by other sequences in the same sample as well. The chain is built from TRBV12-3 or TRBV12-4 and TRBJ2-1; unclear D gene. V was clipped by 5 bases and J by 8 bases, with 13 bases between them. This CDR3 region has 13 residues. CDR3 sequence (DNA): TGTGCCAGCAGTACCCGGACCATTCATGAGCAGTTCTTC. This translates into CASSTRTIHEQFF.

V usage is TRBV19 and J usage is TRBJ2-1, with D tentatively TRBD1 (5 bases). Deletions cut 5 bases from V and 0 bases from J, with 14 bases between. Germline CDR1 is LNHDA and CDR2 is SQIVND (reference sequence). CDR3 length: 16 residues. The CDR3 region is CASSPTTESSYNEQFF. The DNA for the CDR3 is TGTGCCAGTAGTCCGACGACAGAGAGCTCCTACAATGAGCAGTTCTTC.

The chain combines TRBV6-6 with TRBJ1-1; the D gene is possibly TRBD1 (5 bases). Per germline, CDR1 MNHNY and CDR2 SVGAGI (reference sequence). With 4 bases removed from V and 6 bases from J, the gap between germline ends came to 12 bases. The CDR3 runs to 13 residues. The chain's CDR3 is CASSSTGNSEAFF. CDR3 sequence (DNA): TGTGCCAGCAGTTCCACAGGTAACTCTGAAGCTTTCTTT.

This clone was counted only a few times. This sequence joins TRBV7-2 and TRBJ1-5; the match to TRBD1 covers 8 bases. Germline trimming cut 3 bases from V and 4 bases from J; bases unmatched to any gene: 2. This CDR3 is 14 amino acids long. Per the germline V gene, CDR1 is SGHTA and CDR2 is FQGNSA. This chain's CDR3 is CASSFWDRNQPQHF. CDR3 sequence (DNA): TGTGCCAGCAGCTTTTGGGACAGGAATCAGCCCCAGCATTTT.

The CDR3 DNA reads TGTGCCAGCAGCAAAAGTGGAACAGGGAATGGCTACACCTTC. Amino acids: CASSKSGTGNGYTF. The rearrangement uses TRBV21-1 and TRBJ1-2; the D call in the table, TRBD1, was not verified against the DNA. TRBV21-1 is tagged as a pseudogene. This CDR3 has 14 amino acids.

This chain connects TRBV5-1 to TRBJ1-1; 11 positions agree with TRBD1. This CDR3 region has 16 residues. V trimming: 7 bases; J trimming: 4 bases; junction bases outside the gene matches: 12. Germline V gene sequence: CDR1 SGHRS, CDR2 YFSETQ. The CDR3 coding sequence is TGCGCCAGCCTGGCGATGGACAGGGGGCCGAGCACTGAAGCTTTCTTT. Translated: CASLAMDRGPSTEAFF.

This chain connects TRBV9 to TRBJ2-3; a possible D gene is TRBD1 (6 bases). The V and J ends lost 5 bases and 1 base respectively, with 11 bases between them. The CDR3 loop spans 14 amino acids. The germline V gene encodes CDR1 SGDLS and CDR2 YYNGEE. CDR3 amino acids: CASRGAGRTDTQYF. CDR3 coding DNA: TGTGCCAGCAGGGGGGCAGGGCGCACAGATACGCAGTATTTT.

The chain recombines TRBV13 with TRBJ2-3; TRBD1 is a possible D gene (5 bases). Germline CDR1 is PRHDT and CDR2 is FYEKMQ (reference sequence). The CDR3 has 14 amino acids. Trimming left V 2 bases short and J 2 bases short, with 8 bases between. The CDR3 sequence: CASSLQGITDTQYF. CDR3 bases: TGTGCCAGCAGCTTACAGGGTATCACAGATACGCAGTATTTT.

The chain is built from TRBV28 and TRBJ2-3; no reliable D call. Germline values: CDR1 MDHEN, CDR2 SYDVKM. Trimming took off 3 bases at V and 2 bases at J, with 9 bases between the two ends. This CDR3 is built from 14 residues. CDR3 region: CASSFRMVTDTQYF. CDR3 nucleotide sequence: TGTGCCAGCAGTTTTAGGATGGTCACAGATACGCAGTATTTT.

The V call is TRBV10-2, the J call TRBJ1-2, with 8 bases aligning to TRBD1. The CDR3 is 18 amino acids. CDR1 WSHSY and CDR2 SAAADI come from the germline V gene. Trimming at V came to 3 bases and at J to 8 bases, leaving 20 bases not matched to a gene. The CDR3 nucleotides read TGCGCCAGCAGTGATTGGCAGGGGGCGCAAATTCCGCCTGGAGGCTACACCTTC. Its translation: CASSDWQGAQIPPGGYTF.

V is TRBV11-2 and J is TRBJ2-7, with 7 bases lining up with TRBD1. The CDR3 has 15 amino acids. V shed 6 bases and J 0 bases; nucleotides not matched to a gene: 8. Germline CDR1 SGHAT, CDR2 FQNNGV. The CDR3 region is CASSIEGAASYEQYF. As DNA, the CDR3 is TGTGCCAGCAGTATAGAGGGGGCTGCCTCCTACGAGCAGTACTTC. Full variable domain (remainder filled in from reference TRBV11-2 and TRBJ2-7): EAGVAQSPRYKIIEKRQSVAFWCNPISGHATLYWYQQILGQGPKLLIQFQNNGVVDDSQLPKDRFSAERLKGVDSTLKIQPAKLEDSAVYLCASSIEGAASYEQYFGPGTRLTVT.

CDR3 residues: CASSPGYSYEQYV. As DNA, the CDR3 is TGTGCCAGTAGTCCTGGATACTCCTACGAGCAGTACGTC. The V gene is TRBV19, the J gene TRBJ2-7, with D unclear. CDR3 length equals 13 residues. Germline V gene sequence: CDR1 LNHDA, CDR2 SQIVND (reference sequence). The V gene lost 5 bases and the J gene lost 0 bases, with 8 bases spanning the gap.

The gene calls are TRBV24-1 and TRBJ1-5; 7 positions agree with TRBD1. The ends lost 4 bases at V and 9 bases at J; junction bases unmatched: 5. The germline V gene encodes CDR1 KGHDR and CDR2 SFDVKD. This CDR3 has 13 residues. CDR3 DNA: TGTGCCACCAGTGACCCAGGGGGGCGGCCCCAGCATTTT. Protein product: CATSDPGGRPQHF.

This chain uses TRBV5-3 with TRBJ2-7, with D tentatively TRBD2 (8 bases). TRBV5-3 is an ORF, with its function uncertain. Trimming took off 1 base at V and 2 bases at J, with 22 bases between the two ends. The CDR3 is made up of 18 amino acids. The CDR3 DNA is TGTGCCAGAAGCTTGTCTTTGCGGGGGGAGGGGGCGACCTACGAGCAGTACGTC. It translates to CARSLSLRGEGATYEQYV.

This CDR3 reads CASSYSTQGREKLFF. The DNA of the CDR3 is TGTGCCAGCAGTTACTCAACGCAGGGGAGGGAAAAACTGTTTTTT. The chain is built from TRBV6-2 or TRBV6-3 and TRBJ1-4, with D possibly TRBD1 on 6 matching bases. V was pared by 0 bases and J by 8 bases, with 13 bases between. The germline gives CDR1 MNHEY, CDR2 SVGEGT. The CDR3 is made up of 15 amino acids.

V is TRBV6-6 and J is TRBJ1-1; D call uncertain. The CDR3 has 16 residues. Per the germline V gene, CDR1 is MNHNY and CDR2 is SVGAGI (reference sequence). V was pared by 2 bases and J by 4 bases, with 17 bases between. CDR3 loop: CASSYQRPAGSTEAFF. CDR3 bases: TGTGCCAGCAGTTACCAACGCCCCGCGGGGTCCACTGAAGCTTTCTTT.

The chain employs TRBV7-3 and TRBJ2-3; no clear D. The V end was cut by 5 bases, the J end by 2 bases, with 8 bases between. The CDR3 is 13 amino acids. Germline-derived CDR1 and CDR2 are SGHTA and FQGTGA. CDR3: CASSLVHTDTQYF. CDR3 in DNA: TGTGCCAGCAGCCTGGTACACACAGATACGCAGTATTTT.

This clone was seen a handful of times. As DNA, the CDR3 is TGTGCCAGCAGTGTGGGGTTAGCTCAGCCCCAGCATTTT. It codes for CASSVGLAQPQHF. The V call is TRBV2, the J call TRBJ1-5; D gene ambiguous. Germline values: CDR1 SNHLY, CDR2 FYNNEI. The CDR3 sequence is 13 residues long. Trimming took off 4 bases at V and 6 bases at J, with 10 bases between the two ends.

The V and J genes are TRBV5-5 and TRBJ2-3; D not resolved. Germline V gene data show CDR1 as SGHKS and CDR2 as YYEKEE (reference sequence). The CDR3 has 19 residues. V dropped 0 bases and J dropped 4 bases, with 24 bases sitting between them. The CDR3 DNA reads as TGTGCCAGCAGCTTGGCCGGTATTCTGAGCCCAACTTGGGCAGATACGCAGTATTTT. Protein product: CASSLAGILSPTWADTQYF.